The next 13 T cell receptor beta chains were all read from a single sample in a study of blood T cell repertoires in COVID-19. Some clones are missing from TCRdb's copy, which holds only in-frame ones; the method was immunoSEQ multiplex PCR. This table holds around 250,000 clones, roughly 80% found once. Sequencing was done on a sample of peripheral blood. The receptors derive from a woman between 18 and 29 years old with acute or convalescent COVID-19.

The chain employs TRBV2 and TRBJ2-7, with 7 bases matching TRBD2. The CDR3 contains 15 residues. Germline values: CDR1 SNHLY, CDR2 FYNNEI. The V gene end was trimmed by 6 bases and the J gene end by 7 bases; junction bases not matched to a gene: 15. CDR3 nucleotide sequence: TGTGCCAGCAGGGAATTTAGCGGGTTTGGATCTGAGCAGTACTTC. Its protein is CASREFSGFGSEQYF. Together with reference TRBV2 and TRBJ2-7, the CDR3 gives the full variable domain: EPEVTQTPSHQVTQMGQEVILRCVPISNHLYFYWYRQILGQKVEFLVSFYNNEISEKSEIFDDQFSVERPDGSNFTLKIRSTKLEDSAMYFCASREFSGFGSEQYFGPGTRLTVT.

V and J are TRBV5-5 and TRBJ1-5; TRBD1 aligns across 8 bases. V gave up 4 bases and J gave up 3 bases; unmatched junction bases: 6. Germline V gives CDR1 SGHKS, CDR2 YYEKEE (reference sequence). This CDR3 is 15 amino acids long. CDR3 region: CASSTQGGHNQPQHF. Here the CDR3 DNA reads TGTGCCAGCAGCACACAGGGGGGTCACAATCAGCCCCAGCATTTT.

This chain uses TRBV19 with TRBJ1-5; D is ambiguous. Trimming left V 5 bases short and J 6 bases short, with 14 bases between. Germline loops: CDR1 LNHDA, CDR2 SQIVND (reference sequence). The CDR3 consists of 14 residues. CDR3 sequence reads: CASSPLGGSQPQHF. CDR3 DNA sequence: TGTGCCAGTAGTCCCTTAGGCGGGAGTCAGCCCCAGCATTTT.

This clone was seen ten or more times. Written as DNA, the CDR3 is TGTGCCAGCTCACCGAGGGACAGGGAGAAGTTCTTC. Protein sequence: CASSPRDREKFF. V is TRBV18 and J is TRBJ2-1; TRBD1 aligns across 9 bases. The CDR3 sequence is 12 residues long. Germline V gene sequence: CDR1 KGHSH, CDR2 LQKENI. After removal of 3 bases from V and 14 bases from J, the junction contained 5 bases not matched to a gene. The entire variable domain, with the rest obtained from reference TRBV18 and TRBJ2-1, is as follows: NAGVMQNPRHLVRRRGQEARLRCSPMKGHSHVYWYRQLPEEGLKFMVYLQKENIIDESGMPKERFSAEFPKEGPSILRIQQVVRGDSAAYFCASSPRDREKFFGPGTRLTVL.

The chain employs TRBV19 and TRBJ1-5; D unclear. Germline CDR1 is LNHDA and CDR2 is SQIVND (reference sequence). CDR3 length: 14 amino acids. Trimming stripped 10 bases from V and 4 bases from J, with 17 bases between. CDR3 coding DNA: TGTGCCACCGTCGACACATCGAAGAATCAGCCCCAGCATTTT. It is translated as CATVDTSKNQPQHF.

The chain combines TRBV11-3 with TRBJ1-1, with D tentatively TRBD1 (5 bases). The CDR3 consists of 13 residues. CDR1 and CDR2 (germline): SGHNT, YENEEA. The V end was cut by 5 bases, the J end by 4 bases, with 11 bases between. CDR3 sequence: CASSGQGSTEAFF. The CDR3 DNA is TGTGCCAGCAGCGGGCAGGGTAGCACTGAAGCTTTCTTT.

The CDR3 DNA reads TGTGCCAGCAGTTCCGCGGCCCCCTACGAGCAGTACTTC. Translating it yields CASSSAAPYEQYF. V usage is TRBV6-5 and J usage is TRBJ2-7, with D hard to call. Germline V CDR1 and CDR2: MNHEY, SVGAGI. V was clipped by 4 bases and J by 2 bases, with 9 bases between them. The CDR3 runs to 13 residues.

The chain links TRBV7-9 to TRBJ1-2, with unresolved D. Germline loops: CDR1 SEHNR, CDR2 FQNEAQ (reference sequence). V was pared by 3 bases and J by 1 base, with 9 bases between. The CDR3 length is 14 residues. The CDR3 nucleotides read TGTGCCAGCAGCTTCGATGACTTTAACTATGGCTACACCTTC. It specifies CASSFDDFNYGYTF.

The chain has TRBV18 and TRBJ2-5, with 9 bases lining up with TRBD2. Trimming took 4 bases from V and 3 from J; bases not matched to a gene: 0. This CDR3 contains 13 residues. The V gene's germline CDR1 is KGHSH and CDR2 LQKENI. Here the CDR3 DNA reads TGTGCCAGCTCACGACTAGCGGAAGAGACCCAGTACTTC. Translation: CASSRLAEETQYF.

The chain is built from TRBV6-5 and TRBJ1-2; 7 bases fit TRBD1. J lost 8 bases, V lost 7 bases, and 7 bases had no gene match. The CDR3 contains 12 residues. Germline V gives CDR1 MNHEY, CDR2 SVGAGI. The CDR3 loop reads CASIDDRDGYTF. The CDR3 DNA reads TGTGCCAGCATAGACGACAGGGACGGCTACACCTTC.

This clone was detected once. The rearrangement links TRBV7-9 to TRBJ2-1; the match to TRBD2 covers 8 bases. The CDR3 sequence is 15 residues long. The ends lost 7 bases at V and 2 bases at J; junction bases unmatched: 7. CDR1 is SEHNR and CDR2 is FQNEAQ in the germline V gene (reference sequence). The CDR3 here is CASNTQGLAYNEQFF. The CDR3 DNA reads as TGTGCCAGCAATACCCAGGGACTAGCCTACAATGAGCAGTTCTTC.

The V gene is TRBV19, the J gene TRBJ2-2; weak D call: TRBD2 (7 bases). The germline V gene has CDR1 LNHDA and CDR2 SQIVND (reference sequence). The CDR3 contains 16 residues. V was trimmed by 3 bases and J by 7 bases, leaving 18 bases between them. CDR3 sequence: CASSITGGLGIGELFF. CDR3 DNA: TGTGCCAGTAGTATCACGGGGGGCCTTGGGATCGGGGAGCTGTTTTTT.

CDR3 in DNA: TGTGCCATCAGTGAGTCGGGGCTAGCGGGCGAGCAGTACTTC. It encodes CAISESGLAGEQYF. The chain joins TRBV10-3 to TRBJ2-7; 8 bases fit TRBD2. V was pared by 0 bases and J by 6 bases, with 4 bases of the junction left unmatched. This CDR3 contains 14 residues. Germline CDR1 and CDR2: ENHRY and SYGVKD.